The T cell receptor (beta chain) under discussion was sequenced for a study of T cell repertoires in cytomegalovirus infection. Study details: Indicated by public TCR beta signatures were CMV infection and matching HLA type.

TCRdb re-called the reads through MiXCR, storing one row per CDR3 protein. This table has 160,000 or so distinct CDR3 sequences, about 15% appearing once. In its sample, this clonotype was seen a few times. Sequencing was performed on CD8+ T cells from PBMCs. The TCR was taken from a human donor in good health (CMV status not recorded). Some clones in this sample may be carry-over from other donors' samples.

The CDR3 loop is CASSLRGSTVNTEAFF. CDR3 DNA: TGTGCCAGCAGTCTTAGGGGATCGACAGTGAACACTGAAGCTTTCTTT. V usage is TRBV28 and J usage is TRBJ1-1; D possibly corresponds to TRBD1 (5 bases). This CDR3 is 16 amino acids long. V lost 5 bases and J lost 0, with 16 bases in between. From germline, CDR1 is MDHEN and CDR2 SYDVKM.